The 30 T cell receptor beta chains below all came from one sample that was sequenced in a study of T cell repertoires in cytomegalovirus infection (dated by TCRdb to about 2019). For sequencing, an Illumina HiSeq 1500 was employed. In TCRdb, the public reads were trimmed at Q25 with fastp and aligned with MiXCR, with productive beta chains retained. A single entry per CDR3 protein holds the most common genes and DNA from its merged rows. The sample data list about 360,000 distinct CDR3 sequences, and about a sixth of these were observed just once. The top ten clonotypes cover less than 9.5% of the sample. Sequencing input: PBMCs. The source is a human donor in good health (CMV status not recorded). Some clones in this sample may be carry-over from other donors' samples.

This clonotype has more than one count but fewer than ten. This chain links TRBV10-3 with TRBJ2-7; TRBD1 is a possible D gene (5 bases). V dropped 0 bases and J dropped 3 bases, with 21 bases sitting between them. CDR3 length: 18 amino acids. Germline V lookup: CDR1 ENHRY, CDR2 SYGVKD. Here the CDR3 reads CAISESSKSTGLRYEQYF. The DNA for the CDR3 is TGTGCCATCAGTGAGTCGTCGAAAAGTACAGGTCTACGCTACGAGCAGTACTTC.

The chain links TRBV3-1 to TRBJ1-1; no definite D call. CDR1 is LGHDT, CDR2 YNNKEL, per germline (reference sequence). Trimming shortened V by 3 bases and J by 5 bases, and 10 bases separated the two germline ends. This CDR3 comprises 13 residues. CDR3 DNA: TGTGCCAGCAGCCACTTAGACATGACTGAAGCTTTCTTT. Translated: CASSHLDMTEAFF. The entire variable domain, with the rest obtained from reference TRBV3-1 and TRBJ1-1, is as follows: DTAVSQTPKYLVTQMGNDKSIKCEQNLGHDTMYWYKQDSKKFLKIMFSYNNKELIINETVPNRFSPKSPDKAHLNLHINSLELGDSAVYFCASSHLDMTEAFFGQGTRLTVV.

This clonotype has ten or more counts. The J gene is TRBJ2-3, the V gene TRBV7-2; no clear D gene. Germline assignment: CDR1 SGHTA and CDR2 FQGNSA. The CDR3 totals 14 residues. The V end lost 3 bases, the J end lost 0 bases, and 7 bases lay between the germline ends. The CDR3 sequence is CASSFLASTDTQYF. The CDR3 nucleotides read TGTGCCAGCAGCTTCCTGGCGAGCACAGATACGCAGTATTTT.

This clonotype was detected ten times or more. The V call is TRBV11-2, the J call TRBJ2-7, with D hard to call. V was pared by 2 bases and J by 0 bases, with 8 bases between. The CDR3 contains 14 residues. CDR1 and CDR2 from the germline V gene are SGHAT and FQNNGV. CDR3 amino acids: CASSLMGSSYEQYF. The CDR3, as DNA: TGTGCCAGCAGCTTAATGGGGTCCTCCTACGAGCAGTACTTC.

This clonotype was observed a few times. V usage is TRBV2 and J usage is TRBJ1-2; TRBD1 agrees at 7 bases. This CDR3 is built from 13 residues. Germline V gene lookup returns CDR1 SNHLY and CDR2 FYNNEI. The V gene end was trimmed by 6 bases and the J gene end by 4 bases; junction bases not matched to a gene: 5. The CDR3 DNA reads as TGTGCCAGCAGCGCGGGACAGTTCTATGGCTACACCTTC. This codes for CASSAGQFYGYTF.

This clonotype was recorded at least ten times. The V call is TRBV7-7, the J call TRBJ2-2; no firm D call. CDR1 and CDR2 from the germline V gene are SSHAT and FNYEAQ (reference sequence). Between the trimmed V and J ends, which lost 3 bases and 7 bases, there was a span of 9 bases. CDR3 size: 13 residues. The CDR3 spells CASSFGSSGELFF. The CDR3 bases are TGTGCCAGCAGCTTTGGTAGCAGCGGGGAGCTGTTTTTT.

This clonotype was seen many times. The chain joins TRBV7-2 to TRBJ1-1; no clear D gene. This CDR3 region has 15 residues. V lost 5 bases to trimming and J lost 11 bases, with 24 bases between them. Germline lookup yields CDR1 SGHTA and CDR2 FQGNSA. The CDR3: CASSPPQSGYVKAFF. CDR3 sequence (DNA): TGTGCCAGCAGCCCGCCCCAATCGGGGTACGTGAAGGCTTTCTTT.

This clonotype showed up just a few times. V gene TRBV5-1 combines with J gene TRBJ2-3; D is perhaps TRBD2 (5 bases). Trimming removed 3 bases at V and 4 bases at J, with 18 bases between. The CDR3 runs to 16 residues. Germline-derived CDR1 and CDR2 are SGHRS and YFSETQ. The CDR3 spells CASSSPEEDEPDTQYF. The CDR3 coding sequence is TGCGCCAGCAGCTCCCCAGAGGAGGACGAACCAGATACGCAGTATTTT.

This clonotype was picked up many times. The V call is TRBV7-8, the J call TRBJ2-3, with D uncertain. The CDR3 loop spans 13 amino acids. Germline CDR1 and CDR2: SGHVS and FQNEAQ. V was trimmed by 5 bases and J by 15 bases, leaving 21 bases between them. This CDR3 is CASSPLGFTTLYF. CDR3 DNA sequence: TGTGCCAGCAGCCCGCTGGGGTTTACCACGCTCTATTTT.

This clonotype was detected ten times or more. The chain links TRBV28 to TRBJ1-1; 11 positions match TRBD1. The CDR3 loop spans 15 amino acids. Per germline, CDR1 MDHEN and CDR2 SYDVKM. V shed 5 bases and J 5 bases; nucleotides not matched to a gene: 7. The CDR3 coding sequence is TGTGCCAGCAGTCCTCTGGGACAGGGGGGAACTGAAGCTTTCTTT. Protein product: CASSPLGQGGTEAFF.

Here the CDR3 reads CASSPRDDFYGYTF. In nucleotides, the CDR3 is TGTGCCAGCAGCCCTCGGGACGACTTCTATGGCTACACCTTC. The V and J genes are TRBV3-1 and TRBJ1-2, with a tentative D call TRBD1 (5 bases). CDR1 and CDR2 from the germline V gene are LGHDT and YNNKEL (reference sequence). With 4 bases removed from V and 4 bases from J, the gap between germline ends came to 13 bases. The CDR3 sequence is 14 residues long.

The chain uses TRBV3-1 and TRBJ2-1; D is unclear. Trimming cost V 1 base and J 5 bases, with 15 bases left between them. The CDR3 has 16 amino acids. The germline V gene encodes CDR1 LGHDT and CDR2 YNNKEL (reference sequence). The CDR3 coding sequence is TGTGCCAGCAGCCAAGTGTTGACCCGGGTCAACAATGAGCAGTTCTTC. This gives the protein CASSQVLTRVNNEQFF.

The chain uses TRBV9 and TRBJ2-5; D unresolved. V was pared by 3 bases and J by 2 bases, with 5 bases between. The length of the CDR3 is 12 residues. Germline lookup yields CDR1 SGDLS and CDR2 YYNGEE. This CDR3 is CASSEMQETQYF. The CDR3 DNA sequence: TGTGCCAGCAGCGAAATGCAAGAGACCCAGTACTTC. Together with reference TRBV9 and TRBJ2-5, the CDR3 gives the full variable domain: DSGVTQTPKHLITATGQRVTLRCSPRSGDLSVYWYQQSLDQGLQFLIQYYNGEERAKGNILERFSAQQFPDLHSELNLSSLELGDSALYFCASSEMQETQYFGPGTRLLVL.

The rearrangement uses TRBV7-9 and TRBJ1-1, with D unresolved. CDR1 SEHNR and CDR2 FQNEAQ come from the germline V gene (reference sequence). The CDR3 length is 14 residues. V was cut by 6 bases and J by 6 bases, with 17 bases left in between. The CDR3 region is CASRYTDSVAEAFF. The CDR3 nucleotides read TGTGCCAGCAGGTACACTGACTCGGTGGCTGAAGCTTTCTTT.

V is TRBV5-1 and J is TRBJ2-7; the D gene is possibly TRBD1 (5 bases). The CDR3 is 12 amino acids. V lost 4 bases and J lost 7, with 12 bases in between. Germline values: CDR1 SGHRS, CDR2 YFSETQ. The CDR3 nucleotides read TGCGCCAGCAGCGCTCAGGGTGGTGAGCAGTACTTC. This sequence encodes CASSAQGGEQYF.

The CDR3 sequence: CASSFLINQPQHF. Written as DNA, the CDR3 is TGTGCCAGCAGCTTCCTAATTAATCAGCCCCAGCATTTT. The gene calls are TRBV7-2 and TRBJ1-5; D remains unclear. Germline V gene lookup returns CDR1 SGHTA and CDR2 FQGNSA. CDR3 length: 13 amino acids. The V end was cut by 3 bases, the J end by 4 bases, with 7 bases between.

This clonotype was counted a few times. V is TRBV10-3 and J is TRBJ2-5; D is tentatively TRBD1 or TRBD2 (6 bases each). The CDR3 has 16 amino acids. Germline values: CDR1 ENHRY, CDR2 SYGVKD. Between the trimmed V and J ends, which lost 3 bases and 2 bases, there was a span of 16 bases. The CDR3 nucleotides read TGTGCCATCAGTGATCAGGGGAGGCAGGGACAAGAGACCCAGTACTTC. Translated: CAISDQGRQGQETQYF.

Many counts were recorded for this clonotype. The rearrangement links TRBV7-2 to TRBJ2-2; D is ambiguous. CDR1 is SGHTA and CDR2 is FQGNSA in the germline V gene. Deletions cut 5 bases from V and 13 bases from J, with 11 bases between. There are 11 residues in the CDR3. CDR3 region: CASSTTRRLFF. The CDR3 nucleotides read TGTGCCAGCAGCACTACACGGAGGCTGTTTTTT.

This chain joins TRBV15 and TRBJ2-3, with 13 bases aligning to TRBD2. The trim removed 10 bases at V and 4 bases at J, leaving 14 bases unmatched. The CDR3 spans 17 residues. Looked up from germline, CDR1 is LNHNV and CDR2 is YYDKDF (reference sequence). DNA for the CDR3: TGTGCCATCGGACTAGCGGGGGTGCACGTGGGTTCAGATACGCAGTATTTT. This codes for CAIGLAGVHVGSDTQYF.

This clonotype has more than one count but fewer than ten. The V and J genes are TRBV7-8 and TRBJ2-2, with D possibly being TRBD2 (5 bases). The germline gives CDR1 SGHVS, CDR2 FQNEAQ. V lost 5 bases and J 9 bases, leaving 22 bases between the germline ends. This CDR3 has 16 amino acids. CDR3 loop: CASSTFWTGIVWELFF. CDR3 sequence (DNA): TGTGCCAGCAGCACCTTTTGGACCGGGATTGTCTGGGAGCTGTTTTTT.

The chain carries TRBV7-6 and TRBJ1-2; 8 positions agree with TRBD1. The CDR3 extends over 15 amino acids. Trimming cost V 5 bases and J 2 bases; bases outside gene matches: 7. Germline V gives CDR1 SGHVS, CDR2 FNYEAQ. The CDR3 region is CASSAIQGGNYGYTF. The CDR3 bases are TGTGCCAGCAGCGCAATACAGGGGGGCAACTATGGCTACACCTTC. Filled out from reference TRBV7-6 and TRBJ1-2, the complete variable domain reads GAGVSQSPRYKVTKRGQDVALRCDPISGHVSLYWYRQALGQGPEFLTYFNYEAQQDKSGLPNDRFSAERPEGSISTLTIQRTEQRDSAMYRCASSAIQGGNYGYTFGSGTRLTVV.

Many counts were recorded for this clonotype. The gene calls are TRBV7-2 and TRBJ2-7; D remains ambiguous. The CDR3 is 13 amino acids. Germline assignment: CDR1 SGHTA and CDR2 FQGNSA. V lost 0 bases and J lost 6, with 9 bases in between. CDR3 amino acids: CASSLALSGEQYF. CDR3 in DNA: TGTGCCAGCAGCTTAGCACTTAGTGGCGAGCAGTACTTC.

This clonotype has a count of ten or more. The chain couples TRBV7-9 to TRBJ2-5, with D unresolved. The germline V and J ends were trimmed by 4 bases and 9 bases, with 15 bases remaining between them. Germline lookup yields CDR1 SEHNR and CDR2 FQNEAQ (reference sequence). The CDR3 has 13 amino acids. For the CDR3, the DNA is TGTGCCAGCAGCTGGGAACCCCCCCGGCCCCAGTACTTC. This gives the protein CASSWEPPRPQYF.

This clonotype has a count of ten or more. The J gene is TRBJ1-6, the V gene TRBV7-2; no firm D call. The germline V gene encodes CDR1 SGHTA and CDR2 FQGNSA. The V end was cut by 5 bases, the J end by 10 bases, with 12 bases between. This CDR3 has 13 amino acids. This chain's CDR3 is CASSPSSGSPLHF. CDR3 DNA sequence: TGTGCCAGCAGCCCTTCCAGTGGATCACCCCTCCACTTT.

This clonotype came up many times. The chain joins TRBV7-9 to TRBJ1-1; 7 nucleotides match TRBD1. Germline trimming cut 6 bases from V and 11 bases from J; bases unmatched to any gene: 9. The germline V gene encodes CDR1 SEHNR and CDR2 FQNEAQ (reference sequence). There are 12 residues in the CDR3. In DNA form, the CDR3 reads TGTGCCAGCAGTCGGGACAGCCTCGCGGCTTTCTTT. It translates to CASSRDSLAAFF.

The rearrangement links TRBV3-1 to TRBJ2-5; 8 nucleotides align to TRBD2. The ends lost 1 base at V and 11 bases at J; junction bases unmatched: 15. Germline V lookup: CDR1 LGHDT, CDR2 YNNKEL (reference sequence). This CDR3 spans 16 amino acids. The CDR3 loop reads CASSQGTLGGSGDQYF. The DNA of the CDR3 is TGTGCCAGCAGCCAAGGGACCCTGGGAGGTAGCGGGGATCAGTACTTC.

This clonotype was counted ten times or more. The chain carries TRBV4-1 and TRBJ1-3; no reliable D call. The CDR3 covers 16 residues. Germline V gives CDR1 MGHRA, CDR2 YSYEKL. Between the trimmed V and J ends, which lost 2 bases and 2 bases, there was a span of 13 bases. The CDR3 sequence is CASSQSNQQTGNTIYF. For the CDR3, the DNA is TGCGCCAGCAGCCAAAGTAACCAGCAGACTGGAAACACCATATATTTT.

This clonotype was seen many times. The CDR3 DNA follows: TGTGCCAGCAGCCCCCGCCTAGGCAGGAACACTGAAGCTTTCTTT. Translation: CASSPRLGRNTEAFF. J is TRBJ1-1 and V is TRBV7-2; D not certain. V was cut by 5 bases and J by 1 base, with 14 bases left in between. Germline V gene data show CDR1 as SGHTA and CDR2 as FQGNSA. The CDR3 is made up of 15 amino acids.

The sample holds many counts of this clonotype. The V gene is TRBV27, the J gene TRBJ1-2; D uncertain. Deletions cut 5 bases from V and 6 bases from J, with 16 bases between. Germline lookup yields CDR1 MNHEY and CDR2 SMNVEV (reference sequence). The CDR3 consists of 14 residues. The CDR3 loop reads CASSPLATPDGYTF. The CDR3 DNA reads TGTGCCAGCAGTCCCCTCGCGACACCGGATGGCTACACCTTC.

This clonotype has a handful of counts. The chain recombines TRBV18 with TRBJ2-5; 10 bases map to TRBD1. CDR1 and CDR2 (germline): KGHSH, LQKENI. This CDR3 contains 17 residues. The V segment lost 1 base and the J segment 5 bases; nucleotides outside the gene matches: 10. DNA of the CDR3: TGTGCCAGCTCACCACTAAGAGGACAGGGGGGAACGGAGACCCAGTACTTC. The encoded protein is CASSPLRGQGGTETQYF. The whole variable domain, remainder taken from reference TRBV18 and TRBJ2-5, is NAGVMQNPRHLVRRRGQEARLRCSPMKGHSHVYWYRQLPEEGLKFMVYLQKENIIDESGMPKERFSAEFPKEGPSILRIQQVVRGDSAAYFCASSPLRGQGGTETQYFGPGTRLLVL.